This TCR beta chain came from a study of control samples from healthy donors and cancer patients. Method: immunoSEQ multiplex PCR; TCRdb's copy keeps in-frame clones and lacks some. The sample lists 95,000 to 130,000 clones; 75% to 90% were seen once. CDR3 size: 13 residues. Germline CDR1 SNHLY, CDR2 FYNNEI. J gave up 3 bases and V 11 bases, and 4 bases lay outside the gene matches. The clonotype comes from a woman between 45 and 60 years old with colorectal cancer. The J gene is TRBJ2-5, the V gene TRBV2; TRBD2 aligns across 12 bases. Sequenced input: PBMCs. CDR3 region: CAGRTSGEETQYF. In DNA form, the CDR3 reads TGTGCCGGTAGGACTAGCGGGGAAGAGACCCAGTACTTC.